The 2 T cell receptor beta chains below were found in one sample sequenced in a study of T cell responses to AZD1222 COVID-19 vaccine. Generated by immunoSEQ multiplex PCR, the TCRdb table keeps only in-frame clones and is missing some. The sample carries roughly 180,000 clones, 75% to 90% recorded once. The material was peripheral blood, obtained on day 0 of AZD1222 vaccination. The receptors shown here come from an adult in good health.

V and J are TRBV5-6 and TRBJ1-2, with D perhaps TRBD1 (6 bases). The CDR3 is 16 residues long. Looked up from germline, CDR1 is SGHDT and CDR2 is YYEEEE. Trimming took 3 bases from V and 8 from J, leaving 23 bases between them. CDR3 amino acids: CASSSRGRQVARGYTF. The CDR3 bases are TGTGCCAGCAGCTCCCGGGGTAGACAGGTCGCCAGGGGCTACACCTTC.

V gene TRBV5-4 combines with J gene TRBJ1-2; D unresolved. With 0 bases removed from V and 2 bases from J, the gap between germline ends came to 8 bases. The CDR3 loop spans 14 amino acids. The germline V gene encodes CDR1 SGHNT and CDR2 YYREEE (reference sequence). For the CDR3, the DNA is TGTGCCAGCAGCTTGGCCGGCAGGAACTATGGCTACACCTTC. This translates into CASSLAGRNYGYTF.